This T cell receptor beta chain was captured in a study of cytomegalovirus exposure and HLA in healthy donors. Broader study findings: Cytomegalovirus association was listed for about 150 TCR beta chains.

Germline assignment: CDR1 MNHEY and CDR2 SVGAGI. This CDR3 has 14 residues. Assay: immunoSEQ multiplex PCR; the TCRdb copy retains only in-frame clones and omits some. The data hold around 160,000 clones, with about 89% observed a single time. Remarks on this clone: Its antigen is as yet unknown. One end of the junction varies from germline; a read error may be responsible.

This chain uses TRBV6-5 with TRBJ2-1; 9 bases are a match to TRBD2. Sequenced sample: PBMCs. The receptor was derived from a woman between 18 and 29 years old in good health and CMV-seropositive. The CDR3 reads CASGYSGGYNEQFF. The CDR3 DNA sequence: TGTGCCAGCGGTTATAGCGGGGGCTACAATGAGCAGTTCTTC.